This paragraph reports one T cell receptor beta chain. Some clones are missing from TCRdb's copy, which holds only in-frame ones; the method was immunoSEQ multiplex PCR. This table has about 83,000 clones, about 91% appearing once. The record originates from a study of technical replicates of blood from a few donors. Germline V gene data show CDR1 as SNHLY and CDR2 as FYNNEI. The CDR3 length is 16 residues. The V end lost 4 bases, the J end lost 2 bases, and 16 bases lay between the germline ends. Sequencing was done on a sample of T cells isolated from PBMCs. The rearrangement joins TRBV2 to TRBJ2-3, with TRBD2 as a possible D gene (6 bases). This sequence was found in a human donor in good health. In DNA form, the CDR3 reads TGTGCCAGCAGTGGTCCGGGGGTAACGAACACAGATACGCAGTATTTT. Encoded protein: CASSGPGVTNTDTQYF.